The clone carrying this TCR beta chain was counted between two and nine times. The entry originates in a study of T cells of healthy individuals. The CDR3 is made up of 14 amino acids. Each CDR3 protein gets one entry after TCRdb re-called the 5' RACE reads with MiXCR. The top ten hold approximately 6% of the sample, which has about 96,000 distinct CDR3 sequences, about 16% seen once. This TCR was sampled from a human donor in good health. The V gene is TRBV21-1, the J gene TRBJ1-1. TRBV21-1 is reported as a pseudogene. The DNA for the CDR3 is TGTGCCAGCAGCAAAGAGAGGGTGAACACTGAAGCTTTCTTT. This gives the protein CASSKERVNTEAFF.